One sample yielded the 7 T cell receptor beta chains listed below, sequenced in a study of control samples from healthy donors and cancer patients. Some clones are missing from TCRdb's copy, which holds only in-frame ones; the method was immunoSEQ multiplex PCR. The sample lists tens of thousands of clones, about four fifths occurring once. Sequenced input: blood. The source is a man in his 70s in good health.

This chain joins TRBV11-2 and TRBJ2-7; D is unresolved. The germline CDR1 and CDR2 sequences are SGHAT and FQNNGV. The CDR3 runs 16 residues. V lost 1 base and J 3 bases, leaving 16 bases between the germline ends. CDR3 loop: CASSLGRLGQDYEQYF. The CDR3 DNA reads TGTGCCAGCAGCTTAGGCCGGTTGGGTCAGGACTACGAGCAGTACTTC.

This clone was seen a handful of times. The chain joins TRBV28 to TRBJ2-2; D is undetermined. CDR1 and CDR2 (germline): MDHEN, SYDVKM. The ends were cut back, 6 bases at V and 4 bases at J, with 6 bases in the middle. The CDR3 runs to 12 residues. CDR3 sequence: CASRHFTGELFF. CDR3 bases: TGTGCCAGCAGACATTTCACCGGGGAGCTGTTTTTT.

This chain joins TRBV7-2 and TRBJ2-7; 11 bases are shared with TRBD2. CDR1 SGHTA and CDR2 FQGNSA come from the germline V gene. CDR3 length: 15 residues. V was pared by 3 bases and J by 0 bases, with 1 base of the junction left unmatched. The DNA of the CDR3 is TGTGCCAGCAGCTTGGGACTAGCGGTCTCCTACGAGCAGTACTTC. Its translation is CASSLGLAVSYEQYF.

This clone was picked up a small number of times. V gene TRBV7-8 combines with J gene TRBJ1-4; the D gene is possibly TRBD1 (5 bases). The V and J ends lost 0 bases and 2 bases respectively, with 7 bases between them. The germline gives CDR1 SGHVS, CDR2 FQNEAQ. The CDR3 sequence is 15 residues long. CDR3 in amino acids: CASSLAGGTNEKLFF. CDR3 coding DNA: TGTGCCAGCAGCTTAGCGGGGGGGACTAATGAAAAACTGTTTTTT.

CDR3 bases: TGTGCCAGCAGCCAAGACCTCCCTGGAGGGGGGATCAACACTGAAGCTTTCTTT. It encodes CASSQDLPGGGINTEAFF. This sequence joins TRBV3-1 (or the pseudogene TRBV3-2) and TRBJ1-1; D possibly corresponds to TRBD1 (6 bases). The germline gives CDR1 LGHDT, CDR2 YNNKEL (reference sequence). This CDR3 spans 18 amino acids. Trimming cost V 0 bases and J 2 bases, with 19 bases left between them.

The CDR3 here is CASSFWTGEQYF. CDR3 nucleotide sequence: TGTGCCAGCAGCTTTTGGACAGGGGAGCAGTACTTC. The chain carries TRBV11-1 and TRBJ2-7, with 8 bases matching TRBD1. Germline CDR1 is SGHAT and CDR2 is FQDESV (reference sequence). This CDR3 region has 12 residues. The ends lost 3 bases at V and 7 bases at J; junction bases unmatched: 2.

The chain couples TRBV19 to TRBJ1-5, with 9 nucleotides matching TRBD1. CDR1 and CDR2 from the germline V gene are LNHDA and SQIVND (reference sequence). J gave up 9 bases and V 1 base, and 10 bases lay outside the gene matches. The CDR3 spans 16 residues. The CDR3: CASSIAGTGSMRPQHF. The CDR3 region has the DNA TGTGCCAGTAGTATAGCCGGGACAGGGTCGATGAGGCCCCAGCATTTT.